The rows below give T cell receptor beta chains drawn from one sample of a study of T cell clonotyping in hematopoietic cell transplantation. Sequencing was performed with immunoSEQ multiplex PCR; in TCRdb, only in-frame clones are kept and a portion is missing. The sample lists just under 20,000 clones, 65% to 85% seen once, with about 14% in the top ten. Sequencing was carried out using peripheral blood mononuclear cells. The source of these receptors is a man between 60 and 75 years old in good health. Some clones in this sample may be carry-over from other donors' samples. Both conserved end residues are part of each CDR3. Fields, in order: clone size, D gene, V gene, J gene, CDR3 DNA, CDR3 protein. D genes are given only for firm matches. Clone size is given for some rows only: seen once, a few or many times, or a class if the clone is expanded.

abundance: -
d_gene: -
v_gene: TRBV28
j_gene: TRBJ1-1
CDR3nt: TGTGCCAGCAGCCTTCCGGAAATCGACCGTCCGGGGAACACTGAAGCTTTCTTT
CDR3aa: CASSLPEIDRPGNTEAFF

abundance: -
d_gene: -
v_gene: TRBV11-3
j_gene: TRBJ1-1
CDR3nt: TGTGCCAGCAGCTCTAGACAGACTGAAGCTTTCTTT
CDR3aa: CASSSRQTEAFF

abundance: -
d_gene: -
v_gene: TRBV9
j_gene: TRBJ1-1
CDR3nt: TGTGCCAGCAGCGTAGAGCCTCGTCTGAACACTGAAGCTTTCTTT
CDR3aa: CASSVEPRLNTEAFF

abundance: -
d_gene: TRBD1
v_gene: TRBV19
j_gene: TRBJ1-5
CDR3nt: TGTGCCAGTACCGACACAGGGGGCTATCAGCCCCAGCATTTT
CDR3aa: CASTDTGGYQPQHF

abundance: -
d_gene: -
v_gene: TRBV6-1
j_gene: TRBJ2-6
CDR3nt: TGTGCCAGCAGAGCAACAGGGTCCGGGGCCAACGTCCTGACTTTC
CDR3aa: CASRATGSGANVLTF

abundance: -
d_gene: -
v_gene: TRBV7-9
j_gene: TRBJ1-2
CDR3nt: TGTGCCAGCAGTTACGCTACTGGGGCCGGCTATGGCTACACCTTC
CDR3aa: CASSYATGAGYGYTF

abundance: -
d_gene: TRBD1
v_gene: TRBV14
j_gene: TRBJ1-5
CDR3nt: TGTGCCAGCAGCCCCGGACAGGGGAGCAATCAGCCCCAGCATTTT
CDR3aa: CASSPGQGSNQPQHF

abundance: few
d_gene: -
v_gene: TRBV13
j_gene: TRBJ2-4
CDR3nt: TGTGCCAGCAGCTTAGGCCGGGGGACAATAGCCAAAAACATTCAGTACTTC
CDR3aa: CASSLGRGTIAKNIQYF

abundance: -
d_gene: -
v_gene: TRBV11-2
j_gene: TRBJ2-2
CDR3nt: TGTGCCAGCAGCTCCCTTCGGGATCGAAAGAACACCGGGGAGCTGTTTTTT
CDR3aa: CASSSLRDRKNTGELFF

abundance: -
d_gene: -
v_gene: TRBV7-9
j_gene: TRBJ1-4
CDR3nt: TGTGCCAGCAGCTGGGAGTGGGATGAAAAACTGTTTTTT
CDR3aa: CASSWEWDEKLFF

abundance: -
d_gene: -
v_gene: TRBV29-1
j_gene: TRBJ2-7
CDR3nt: TGCAGCGTTGCGGGCGGGCAGGGGGGGTCCTACGAGCAGTACTTC
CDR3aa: CSVAGGQGGSYEQYF

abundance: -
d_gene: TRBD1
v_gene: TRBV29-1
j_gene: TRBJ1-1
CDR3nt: TGCAGCGTAGTAACACAGGGGGGGACTGAAGCTTTCTTT
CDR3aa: CSVVTQGGTEAFF

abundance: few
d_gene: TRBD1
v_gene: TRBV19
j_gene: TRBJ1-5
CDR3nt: TGTGCCAGTAGTATGACAGGGCTCCAGCCCCAGCATTTT
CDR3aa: CASSMTGLQPQHF

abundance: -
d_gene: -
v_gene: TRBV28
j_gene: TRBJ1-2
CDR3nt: TGTGCCAGCAGTCGGACAGTCTATGGCTACACCTTC
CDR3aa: CASSRTVYGYTF

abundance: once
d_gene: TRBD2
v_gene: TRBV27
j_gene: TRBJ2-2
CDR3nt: TGTGCCAGCAGGCTAGCGGGGGCGATCACCGGGGAGCTGTTTTTT
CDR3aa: CASRLAGAITGELFF

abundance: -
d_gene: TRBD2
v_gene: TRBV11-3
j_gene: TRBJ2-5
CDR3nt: TGTGCCAGCAGCTTATCTTCCGGACTAGCGGCAGGAGAGACCCAGTACTTC
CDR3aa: CASSLSSGLAAGETQYF

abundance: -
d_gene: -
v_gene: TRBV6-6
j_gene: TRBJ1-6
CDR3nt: TGTGCCAGCAGCCTAGTTAGCTCCTATAATTCACCCCTCCACTTT
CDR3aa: CASSLVSSYNSPLHF

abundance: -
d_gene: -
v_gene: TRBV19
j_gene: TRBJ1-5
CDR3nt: TGTGCCAGTAGTTCGGGGGCTCGGCAGCCCCAGCATTTT
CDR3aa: CASSSGARQPQHF

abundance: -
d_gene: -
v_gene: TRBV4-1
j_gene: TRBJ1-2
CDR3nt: TGCGCCAGCAGCCGGATGGGACTCGCAAATGGCTACACCTTC
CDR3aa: CASSRMGLANGYTF

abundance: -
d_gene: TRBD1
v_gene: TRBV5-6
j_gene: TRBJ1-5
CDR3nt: TGTGCCAGCAGCTTAGCCGGGACAGGGGCCAATCAGCCCCAGCATTTT
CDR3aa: CASSLAGTGANQPQHF

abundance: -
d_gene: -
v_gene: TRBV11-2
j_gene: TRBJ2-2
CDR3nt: TGTGCCAGCAGCTTACTAAACAGGGTTGGAGGGAACACCGGGGAGCTGTTTTTT
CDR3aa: CASSLLNRVGGNTGELFF

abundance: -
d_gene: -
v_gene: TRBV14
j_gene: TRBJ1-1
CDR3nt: TGTGCCAGCAGTCAGCGAGGTCACACTGAAGCTTTCTTT
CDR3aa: CASSQRGHTEAFF

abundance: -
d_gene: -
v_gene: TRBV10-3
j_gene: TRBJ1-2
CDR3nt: TGTGCCATCAGTTCGACATCTAACTATGGCTACACCTTC
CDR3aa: CAISSTSNYGYTF

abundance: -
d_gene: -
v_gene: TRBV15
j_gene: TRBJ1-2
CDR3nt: TGTGCCACCAGCAGATCGGGAAACTATGGCTACACCTTC
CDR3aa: CATSRSGNYGYTF

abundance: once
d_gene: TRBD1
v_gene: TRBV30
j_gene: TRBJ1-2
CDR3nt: TGTGCCTGCAGGCGAGACAGGGCCCTTGGATATGGCTACACCTTC
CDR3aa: CACRRDRALGYGYTF

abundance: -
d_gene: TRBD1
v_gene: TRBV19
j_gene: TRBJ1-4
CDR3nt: TGTGCCAGTAGTGTCATCGGGACAGAGACCGAAAAACTGTTTTTT
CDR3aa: CASSVIGTETEKLFF

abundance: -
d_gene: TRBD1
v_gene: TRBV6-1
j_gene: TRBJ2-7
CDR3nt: TGTGCCAGCAGTCCCCAGGACAGGGCGTACGAGCAGTACTTC
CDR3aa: CASSPQDRAYEQYF

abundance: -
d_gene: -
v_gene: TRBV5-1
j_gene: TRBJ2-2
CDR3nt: TGCGCCAGCAGCTTTTCAGCCATGAACACCGGGGAGCTGTTTTTT
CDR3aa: CASSFSAMNTGELFF

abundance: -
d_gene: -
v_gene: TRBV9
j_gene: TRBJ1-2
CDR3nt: TGTGCCAGCAGCGTTGACAGCTATGGCTACACCTTC
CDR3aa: CASSVDSYGYTF

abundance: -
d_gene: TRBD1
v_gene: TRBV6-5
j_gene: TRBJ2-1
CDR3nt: TGTGCCAGCACCTGGGACAGGCTAGGGAATGAGCAGTTCTTC
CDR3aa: CASTWDRLGNEQFF

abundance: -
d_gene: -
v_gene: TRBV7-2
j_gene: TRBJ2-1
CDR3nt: TGTGCCAGCAGCCCGGGACACTACAATGAGCAGTTCTTC
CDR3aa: CASSPGHYNEQFF

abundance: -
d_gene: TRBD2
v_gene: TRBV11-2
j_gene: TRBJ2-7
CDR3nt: TGTGCCAGCAGGGCTAGCGGGAGCGACGAGCAGTACTTC
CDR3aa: CASRASGSDEQYF

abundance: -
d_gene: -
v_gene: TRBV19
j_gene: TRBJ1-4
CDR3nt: TGTGCCAGCAGTCAGGGAGTTCATGAAAAACTGTTTTTT
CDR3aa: CASSQGVHEKLFF

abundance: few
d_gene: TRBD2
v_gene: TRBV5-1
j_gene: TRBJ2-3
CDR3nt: TGCGCCAGCAGCCCCCGGGTAGCGGGAGGGTGGACAGATACGCAGTATTTT
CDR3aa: CASSPRVAGGWTDTQYF

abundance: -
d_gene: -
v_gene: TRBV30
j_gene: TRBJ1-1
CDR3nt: TGTGCCTGGAAGAAGGGTGTGAACACTGAAGCTTTCTTT
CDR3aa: CAWKKGVNTEAFF

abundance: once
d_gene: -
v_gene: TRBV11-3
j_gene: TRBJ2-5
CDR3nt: TGTGCCAGCAGTCGTAGGGGGGCCGAAGGGGCAGGCGAGACCCAGTACTTC
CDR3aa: CASSRRGAEGAGETQYF

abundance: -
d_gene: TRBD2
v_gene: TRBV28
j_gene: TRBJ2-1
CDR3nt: TGTGCCAGCAGTTTTGCGGGGGGGAATGAGCAGTTCTTC
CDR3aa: CASSFAGGNEQFF

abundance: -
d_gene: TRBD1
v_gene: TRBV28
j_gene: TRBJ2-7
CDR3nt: TGTGCCAGCAGGTCTACAGGGGAACCCTCCTACGAGCAGTACTTC
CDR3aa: CASRSTGEPSYEQYF

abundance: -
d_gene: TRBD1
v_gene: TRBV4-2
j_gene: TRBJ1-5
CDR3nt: TGTGCCAGCAGCCACCTTGGGACAGGGGATCAGCCCCAGCATTTT
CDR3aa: CASSHLGTGDQPQHF

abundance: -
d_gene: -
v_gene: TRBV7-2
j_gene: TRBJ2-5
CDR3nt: TGTGCCAGCAGCCACCCCTATAGTAAGGTCGAGACCCAGTACTTC
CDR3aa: CASSHPYSKVETQYF

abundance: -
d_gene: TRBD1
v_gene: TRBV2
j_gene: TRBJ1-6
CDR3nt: TGTGCCATCGGACAGGTTTTTAGCTCCTATAATTCACCCCTCCACTTT
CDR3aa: CAIGQVFSSYNSPLHF

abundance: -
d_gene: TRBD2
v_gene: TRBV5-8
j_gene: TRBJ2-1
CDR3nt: TGTGCCAGCAGCTTTGGACTAGCGGGGACTAATGAGCAGTTCTTC
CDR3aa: CASSFGLAGTNEQFF

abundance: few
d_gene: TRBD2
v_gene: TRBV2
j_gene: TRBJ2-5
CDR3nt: TGTGCCAGCAGTGAAGCGTCACTAGCGCGCGAGACCCAGTACTTC
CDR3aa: CASSEASLARETQYF

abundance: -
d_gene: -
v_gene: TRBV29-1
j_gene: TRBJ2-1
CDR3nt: TGCGGCTTAAGGGGCGGGGATAGCTCCTACAATGAGCAGTTCTTC
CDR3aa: CGLRGGDSSYNEQFF

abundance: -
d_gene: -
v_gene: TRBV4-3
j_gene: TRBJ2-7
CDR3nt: TGCGCCAGCAGCCAAGCGAGTAGGGGGGCCTACGAGCAGTACTTC
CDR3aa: CASSQASRGAYEQYF

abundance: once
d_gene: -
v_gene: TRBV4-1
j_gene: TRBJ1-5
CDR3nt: TGCGCCAGCAGCCAAGATCGGAATTCGTTTCAGCCCCAGCATTTT
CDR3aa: CASSQDRNSFQPQHF

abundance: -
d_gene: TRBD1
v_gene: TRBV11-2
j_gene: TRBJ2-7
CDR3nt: TGTGCCAGCAGCTCATACAGGGGGAAGAACTACGAGCAGTACTTC
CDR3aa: CASSSYRGKNYEQYF

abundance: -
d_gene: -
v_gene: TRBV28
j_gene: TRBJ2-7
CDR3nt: TGTGCCAGCAGCCAGGGACCCTACGAGCAGTACTTC
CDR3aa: CASSQGPYEQYF